The source of this T cell receptor (beta chain) is a study of cytomegalovirus exposure and HLA in healthy donors. Study in general: From HLA-typed donors, an early data release held around 85 million unique TCRs. Study-level points and caveats: Versus the approximately 670-donor mean, an Asian-associated ancestry cluster reportedly showed fewer N-insertions in a later analysis. About 90% or about 30% of the time was how often most TCR beta V segments were productive, according to an earlier analysis. In a later analysis, parvovirus B19, influenza, CMV and Epstein-Barr virus appeared linked to several top co-occurrence clusters.

The PCR ran on 60 Vbeta and 13 Jbeta primers. Data came from immunoSEQ multiplex PCR; TCRdb stores just in-frame clones and leaves some out. The data contain 150,000 to 200,000 clones, about 9% of them singletons. This clone was seen only a few times. Its target is unknown. Germline lookup yields CDR1 SQVTM and CDR2 ANQGSEA. The CDR3 consists of 14 residues. V lost 4 bases and J lost 4; bases outside the gene matches: 9. Sequenced material: PBMCs. The chain joins TRBV29-1 to TRBJ2-7; 8 bases are a match to TRBD1. This clonotype originated in a woman under 40 in good health and CMV-seropositive. This chain's CDR3 is CSVGGPGQGYEQYF. The CDR3 coding sequence is TGCAGCGTTGGGGGCCCTGGACAGGGTTACGAGCAGTACTTC.